What follows are 28 T cell receptor beta chains derived from one specimen sequenced in a study of early stage breast cancer tumors. The data were produced by immunoSEQ multiplex PCR, yet TCRdb's version contains in-frame clones alone and is incomplete. Altogether around 28,000 clones are present, roughly 50% being singletons, with the ten largest covering more than 8%. Sequencing used breast tumor tissue. These receptors were taken from a person in their fifties with breast cancer.

The V and J genes are TRBV7-2 and TRBJ2-7; maybe TRBD1 (6 bases). V lost 5 bases to trimming and J lost 0 bases, with 11 bases between them. Germline values: CDR1 SGHTA, CDR2 FQGNSA. The CDR3 has 14 residues. The chain's CDR3 is CASSLVDSSYEQYF. The CDR3, as DNA: TGTGCCAGCAGCCTAGTGGACAGCTCCTACGAGCAGTACTTC.

The rearrangement joins TRBV30 to TRBJ2-7; the match to TRBD1 covers 8 bases. The ends lost 2 bases at V and 5 bases at J; junction bases unmatched: 14. CDR3 length: 16 residues. Germline CDR1 GTSNPN, CDR2 SVGIG (reference sequence). The CDR3 sequence is CAWSPFPRQGKDEQYF. DNA for the CDR3: TGTGCCTGGAGTCCCTTCCCCCGACAGGGGAAGGACGAGCAGTACTTC.

This clone appeared once. The chain has TRBV27 and TRBJ1-1; D not resolved. The germline V and J ends were trimmed by 4 bases and 0 bases, with 12 bases remaining between them. CDR1 MNHEY and CDR2 SMNVEV come from the germline V gene (reference sequence). The CDR3 contains 15 residues. The CDR3 DNA is TGTGCCAGCAGTTCCCTAGGTCGGATGAACACTGAAGCTTTCTTT. This codes for CASSSLGRMNTEAFF.

The chain joins TRBV19 to TRBJ2-3; TRBD1 agrees at 7 bases. Germline lookup yields CDR1 LNHDA and CDR2 SQIVND (reference sequence). The trim removed 4 bases at V and 2 bases at J, leaving 3 bases unmatched. The CDR3 totals 14 residues. The CDR3 reads CASSRGQITDTQYF. The CDR3 nucleotides read TGTGCCAGTAGTAGGGGACAGATCACAGATACGCAGTATTTT.

The chain links TRBV6-1 to TRBJ2-7; D gene unclear. Trimming cost V 4 bases and J 2 bases, with 12 bases left between them. From germline, CDR1 is MNHNS and CDR2 SASEGT. The CDR3 spans 14 residues. DNA for the CDR3: TGTGCCAGCAGTGGGGCACTCCTCGCCTACGAGCAGTACTTC. The encoded protein is CASSGALLAYEQYF.

V and J are TRBV27 and TRBJ1-2; maybe TRBD1 (5 bases). Germline values: CDR1 MNHEY, CDR2 SMNVEV (reference sequence). The CDR3 extends over 14 amino acids. V lost 4 bases to trimming and J lost 8 bases, with 17 bases between them. CDR3 in DNA: TGTGCCAGCAGTTCCGCAGGGATCCCCGGGGGCTACACCTTC. Protein: CASSSAGIPGGYTF.

The V call is TRBV11-2, the J call TRBJ2-7; D is perhaps TRBD1 or TRBD2 (7 bases each). The CDR3 spans 15 residues. Germline V gene data show CDR1 as SGHAT and CDR2 as FQNNGV. V was pared by 3 bases and J by 2 bases, with 14 bases between. CDR3 bases: TGTGCCAGCAGCTTCACTCAGGGGGGGGCCTACGAGCAGTACTTC. Residues: CASSFTQGGAYEQYF.

The chain's CDR3 is CASSGSGRNEQFF. CDR3 nucleotide sequence: TGCGCCAGCAGCGGTTCGGGGCGCAATGAGCAGTTCTTC. The chain uses TRBV5-1 and TRBJ2-1; the D gene could be TRBD1 or TRBD2 (5 bases each). CDR1 and CDR2 (germline): SGHRS, YFSETQ. V was trimmed by 4 bases and J by 6 bases, leaving 11 bases between them. This CDR3 is built from 13 residues.

This chain connects TRBV9 to TRBJ1-2; D unclear. V was cut by 0 bases and J by 4 bases, with 16 bases left in between. The CDR3 runs to 16 residues. Per the germline V gene, CDR1 is SGDLS and CDR2 is YYNGEE. The CDR3 DNA reads as TGTGCCAGCAGCGTAGGCGTGGCATCCTATTCCTATGGCTACACCTTC. Its protein product is CASSVGVASYSYGYTF. Supplemented by reference TRBV9 and TRBJ1-2, the full variable domain reads DSGVTQTPKHLITATGQRVTLRCSPRSGDLSVYWYQQSLDQGLQFLIQYYNGEERAKGNILERFSAQQFPDLHSELNLSSLELGDSALYFCASSVGVASYSYGYTFGSGTRLTVV.

The CDR3 DNA follows: TGTGCCAGCAGCCAAGAAGCTAGCGGGGGGGTCGAGCAGTTCTTC. It codes for CASSQEASGGVEQFF. This chain connects TRBV4-2 to TRBJ2-1; 12 bases line up with TRBD2. The junction had 4 bases not matched to a gene; V was cut back by 0 bases and J by 10 bases. From germline, CDR1 is LGHNA and CDR2 YNFKEQ. The CDR3 is 15 residues long.

This rearrangement joins TRBV21-1 to TRBJ2-2; no check of the table's D call, TRBD1, against the DNA was made. TRBV21-1 is a known pseudogene. The CDR3 runs 14 residues. For the CDR3, the DNA is TGTGCCAGCAGCAAGCCCGACAGGGACGGGGAGCTGTTTTTT. Residues: CASSKPDRDGELFF.

The DNA of the CDR3 is TGTGCCACCAGCAGAGATGATACGGCGGGAGACTTCTATGAGCAGTTCTTC. Translating it yields CATSRDDTAGDFYEQFF. The chain combines TRBV15 with TRBJ2-1; 7 bases agree with TRBD2. Per the germline V gene, CDR1 is LNHNV and CDR2 is YYDKDF (reference sequence). CDR3 length: 17 residues. V gave up 0 bases and J gave up 8 bases; unmatched junction bases: 13. Full variable domain (outside the CDR3, taken from reference TRBV15 and TRBJ2-1): DAMVIQNPRYQVTQFGKPVTLSCSQTLNHNVMYWYQQKSSQAPKLLFHYYDKDFNNEADTPDNFQSRRPNTSFCFLDIRSPGLGDTAMYLCATSRDDTAGDFYEQFFGPGTRLTVL.

The CDR3 region is CAWSRGLPGGRGYTF. The CDR3 DNA reads TGTGCCTGGAGTAGGGGACTTCCGGGCGGGCGGGGCTACACCTTC. V usage is TRBV30 and J usage is TRBJ1-2, with D possibly matching TRBD1 (5 bases). The CDR3 sequence is 15 residues long. Trimming removed 2 bases at V and 8 bases at J, with 21 bases between. Germline V gene lookup returns CDR1 GTSNPN and CDR2 SVGIG (reference sequence).

Within the sample, this clone is medium-sized. The chain combines TRBV2 with TRBJ2-3; the match to TRBD2 covers 8 bases. In germline, CDR1 is SNHLY, CDR2 FYNNEI. This CDR3 is 13 amino acids long. The ends lost 7 bases at V and 6 bases at J; junction bases unmatched: 6. CDR3 coding DNA: TGTGCCAGCACCGGGACTAGAAGGGATACGCAGTATTTT. It encodes CASTGTRRDTQYF.

The CDR3 region is CASSLYPGTAEQYF. The CDR3 region has the DNA TGCGCCAGCAGCTTGTACCCAGGGACGGCCGAGCAGTACTTC. V and J are TRBV5-1 and TRBJ2-7; D tentatively fits TRBD1 or TRBD2 (5 bases each). CDR1 and CDR2 (germline): SGHRS, YFSETQ. The CDR3 is 14 residues long. The V end was cut by 1 base, the J end by 6 bases, with 14 bases between. The complete variable domain, with remaining parts taken from reference TRBV5-1 and TRBJ2-7, reads KAGVTQTPRYLIKTRGQQVTLSCSPISGHRSVSWYQQTPGQGLQFLFEYFSETQRNKGNFPGRFSGRQFSNSRSEMNVSTLELGDSALYLCASSLYPGTAEQYFGPGTRLTVT.

The chain has TRBV9 and TRBJ2-5, with a weak D call TRBD2 (5 bases). This CDR3 has 16 residues. V lost 2 bases to trimming and J lost 2 bases, with 16 bases between them. CDR1 and CDR2 (germline): SGDLS, YYNGEE. CDR3 in amino acids: CASSVKPGIQQETQYF. DNA of the CDR3: TGTGCCAGCAGCGTGAAACCGGGGATCCAACAAGAGACCCAGTACTTC.

V gene TRBV11-2 combines with J gene TRBJ1-1; D is perhaps TRBD1 (5 bases). CDR1 is SGHAT, CDR2 FQNNGV, per germline. The CDR3 spans 14 residues. The V gene lost 3 bases and the J gene lost 4 bases, with 12 bases spanning the gap. The CDR3 here is CASSFVGGPTEAFF. CDR3 bases: TGTGCCAGCAGCTTTGTCGGGGGACCCACTGAAGCTTTCTTT.

In its sample, this clone was seen once. The rearrangement uses TRBV7-3 and TRBJ2-2, with 12 bases identical to TRBD1. This CDR3 has 19 residues. The germline gives CDR1 SGHTA, CDR2 FQGTGA. After removal of 1 base from V and 1 base from J, the junction contained 7 bases not matched to a gene. The CDR3 DNA reads TGTGCCAGCAGCTTAAGCGCGGGACAGGGGGCATGGAACACCGGGGAGCTGTTTTTT. Residues: CASSLSAGQGAWNTGELFF.

This clone came up once. The chain employs TRBV7-3 and TRBJ2-5, with TRBD1 matching 7 bases. V lost 5 bases to trimming and J lost 2 bases; unmatched junction nucleotides: 5. The V gene's germline CDR1 is SGHTA and CDR2 FQGTGA. The CDR3 spans 14 residues. CDR3 coding DNA: TGTGCCAGCAGCCCGGGACAGCCTCAAGAGACCCAGTACTTC. This gives the protein CASSPGQPQETQYF.

The rearrangement links TRBV2 to TRBJ1-2, with 12 bases lining up with TRBD1. V dropped 4 bases and J dropped 13; count of bases not matched to a gene: 7. Germline loops: CDR1 SNHLY, CDR2 FYNNEI. The CDR3 length is 13 residues. CDR3 sequence reads: CASSVGTGGKVTF. The CDR3 nucleotides are TGTGCCAGCAGTGTAGGGACAGGGGGCAAGGTCACCTTC.

This sequence joins TRBV19 and TRBJ2-1; D not resolved. Germline CDR1 and CDR2: LNHDA and SQIVND (reference sequence). The V end lost 5 bases, the J end lost 0 bases, and 17 bases lay between the germline ends. This CDR3 is built from 17 residues. The CDR3 nucleotides read TGTGCCAGTAGTTATGGGCTCCTGACTTTCTCCTACAATGAGCAGTTCTTC. This encodes CASSYGLLTFSYNEQFF.

V usage is TRBV6-6 and J usage is TRBJ2-7, with 7 bases aligning to TRBD1. The CDR3 covers 16 residues. The V and J ends lost 4 bases and 3 bases, in that order; junction bases with no gene match: 12. The germline gives CDR1 MNHNY, CDR2 SVGAGI (reference sequence). CDR3 sequence: CASSSAGQEEHYEQYF. The DNA of the CDR3 is TGTGCCAGCAGTTCCGCTGGACAGGAGGAACACTACGAGCAGTACTTC.

The chain is built from TRBV5-6 and TRBJ1-2; the match to TRBD1 covers 10 bases. The CDR3 consists of 16 residues. With 10 bases clipped from V and 1 base from J, the junction kept 13 bases outside the gene matches. The germline gives CDR1 SGHDT, CDR2 YYEEEE. The CDR3 loop is CARSWDRGPLNYGYTF. The CDR3, as DNA: TGTGCCCGTTCCTGGGACAGGGGCCCCCTTAACTATGGCTACACCTTC.

The V gene is TRBV28, the J gene TRBJ1-5, with unresolved D. The CDR3 spans 16 residues. Germline V lookup: CDR1 MDHEN, CDR2 SYDVKM. V was clipped by 4 bases and J by 0 bases, with 13 bases between them. The CDR3 sequence is CASSSHGGYSNQPQHF. The CDR3 DNA follows: TGTGCCAGCAGTTCCCATGGAGGGTATAGCAATCAGCCCCAGCATTTT.

The V gene is TRBV10-3, the J gene TRBJ1-4; D remains unclear. This CDR3 contains 14 residues. Germline assignment: CDR1 ENHRY and CDR2 SYGVKD. V was trimmed by 4 bases and J by 2 bases, leaving 8 bases between them. This chain's CDR3 is CAISAGTTNEKLFF. The DNA for the CDR3 is TGTGCCATCAGTGCTGGTACGACTAATGAAAAACTGTTTTTT.

The gene calls are TRBV19 and TRBJ2-3; TRBD2 matches at 7 bases. V trimming: 2 bases; J trimming: 3 bases; junction bases outside the gene matches: 17. Per the germline V gene, CDR1 is LNHDA and CDR2 is SQIVND (reference sequence). The CDR3 covers 19 residues. CDR3 residues: CASSIRPTLSGEGTDTQYF. The DNA for the CDR3 is TGTGCCAGTAGTATAAGGCCTACCCTCAGCGGGGAGGGAACAGATACGCAGTATTTT.

The V and J genes are TRBV6-5 and TRBJ2-3; D perhaps matches TRBD2 (6 bases). The CDR3 is 12 residues long. From germline, CDR1 is MNHEY and CDR2 SVGAGI. Trimming pared 10 bases from V and 6 bases from J, leaving 14 bases between. The DNA of the CDR3 is TGTGCCATACTAGCCTATGGGGATACGCAGTATTTT. Encoded protein: CAILAYGDTQYF.

There are many counts of this clone. The chain uses TRBV6-6 and TRBJ1-4; possibly TRBD1 for D (5 bases). The length of the CDR3 is 15 residues. V lost 6 bases, J lost 8 bases, and 19 bases lay in between. Germline CDR1 and CDR2: MNHNY and SVGAGI (reference sequence). CDR3 region: CASSETRVVREKLFF. The CDR3 DNA sequence: TGTGCCAGCAGCGAAACCAGGGTGGTTCGGGAAAAACTGTTTTTT.